The sequence of this T cell receptor beta chain was determined in a study of blood T cell repertoires in COVID-19. As for the study in general: Sources were T cells, B-cell-depleted T cells, or PBMCs; the material itself was cDNA or gDNA.

The table came from immunoSEQ multiplex PCR; TCRdb's copy has only in-frame clones and leaves some out. The sample consists of under 85,000 clones, approximately 84% of them appearing once. Germline CDR1 MNHEY, CDR2 SMNVEV (reference sequence). This CDR3 region has 18 residues. The Seattle patients joined while their infection was active and were tracked longitudinally afterward. This clone has only one observation. This receptor was identified in a man between 35 and 55 years old with COVID-19, enrolled during active disease. This chain links TRBV27 with TRBJ2-1; TRBD2 matches 11 bases. Sequenced material: peripheral blood. CDR3 amino acids: CASLGLAGGTASYNEQFF. The CDR3 nucleotides read TGTGCTTCCCTTGGGCTAGCGGGGGGTACGGCCTCCTACAATGAGCAGTTCTTC.